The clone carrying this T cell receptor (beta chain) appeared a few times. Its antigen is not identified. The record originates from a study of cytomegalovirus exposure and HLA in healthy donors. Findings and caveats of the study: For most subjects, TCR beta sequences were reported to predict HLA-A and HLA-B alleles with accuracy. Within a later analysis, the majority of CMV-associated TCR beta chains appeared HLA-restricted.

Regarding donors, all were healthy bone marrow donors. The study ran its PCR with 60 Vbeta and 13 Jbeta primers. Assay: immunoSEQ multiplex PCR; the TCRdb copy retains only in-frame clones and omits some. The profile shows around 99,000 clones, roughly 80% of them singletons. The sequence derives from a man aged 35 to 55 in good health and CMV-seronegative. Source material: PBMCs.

CDR3 in DNA: TGTGCCAGCAGCGTAGGACTAGCGGGAGGGACCGGGGAGCTGTTTTTT. This encodes CASSVGLAGGTGELFF. The chain links TRBV9 to TRBJ2-2; 14 bases line up with TRBD2. The CDR3 runs 16 residues. Germline loops: CDR1 SGDLS, CDR2 YYNGEE. V lost 0 bases to trimming and J lost 5 bases; unmatched junction nucleotides: 0. The full variable domain, with the rest looked up from reference TRBV9 and TRBJ2-2, is DSGVTQTPKHLITATGQRVTLRCSPRSGDLSVYWYQQSLDQGLQFLIQYYNGEERAKGNILERFSAQQFPDLHSELNLSSLELGDSALYFCASSVGLAGGTGELFFGEGSRLTVL.